These 5 T cell receptor beta chains came from one sample sequenced in a study of T cells in Graves' hyperthyroidism and ophthalmopathy. RNA transcripts were the template for amplifying TCR beta CDR3 regions. First-round RT-PCR targeting the TCR CDR3 was performed with the HTBI primer set. TCRdb independently ran MiXCR on the multiplex PCR reads; one entry per CDR3 protein. The data contain 250,000 or so distinct CDR3 sequences, 15% to 20% of them singletons. Sequencing was performed on blood. These receptors were taken from a young woman with Graves' ophthalmopathy.

J is TRBJ2-3 and V is TRBV6-5; possibly TRBD1 for D (6 bases). Germline V gene data show CDR1 as MNHEY and CDR2 as SVGAGI. Trimming shortened V by 2 bases and J by 2 bases, and 8 bases separated the two germline ends. The CDR3 is 14 residues long. CDR3 bases: TGTGCCAGCAGTTACAGGGGGACCACAGATACGCAGTATTTT. Protein product: CASSYRGTTDTQYF.

Many counts were recorded for this clonotype. The chain employs TRBV11-2 and TRBJ2-1; 9 nucleotides line up with TRBD2. The CDR3 spans 17 residues. V was pared by 5 bases and J by 5 bases, with 13 bases of the junction left unmatched. Per the germline V gene, CDR1 is SGHAT and CDR2 is FQNNGV. The CDR3 coding sequence is TGTGCCAGCAGCCCCTTAAATGGAGCGGGAGGCCACAATGAGCAGTTCTTC. Its protein is CASSPLNGAGGHNEQFF.

This clonotype was observed many times. The J gene is TRBJ2-1, the V gene TRBV14, with no clear D. Between the trimmed V and J ends, which lost 8 bases and 5 bases, there was a span of 10 bases. The CDR3 covers 12 residues. The V gene's germline CDR1 is SGHDN and CDR2 FVKESK. The CDR3 region is CASRYKDNEQFF. In DNA, the CDR3 is TGTGCCAGCCGTTACAAAGACAATGAGCAGTTCTTC.

This clonotype was counted many times. The chain carries TRBV29-1 and TRBJ2-3, with TRBD1 matching over 8 bases. In germline, CDR1 is SQVTM, CDR2 ANQGSEA. Trimming removed 5 bases from V and 2 bases from J; junction bases left unmatched: 3. CDR3 length: 13 amino acids. CDR3 coding DNA: TGCAGCGTTCGACAGGGGAACACAGATACGCAGTATTTT. Its protein is CSVRQGNTDTQYF.

V usage is TRBV20-1 and J usage is TRBJ2-5; D may correspond to TRBD1 or TRBD2 (5 bases each). Germline lookup yields CDR1 DFQATT and CDR2 SNEGSKA (reference sequence). This CDR3 comprises 13 residues. Trimming cost V 5 bases and J 3 bases, with 13 bases left between them. CDR3 bases: TGCAGTGCTGATTCCGGGGCCGAAGAGACCCAGTACTTC. It specifies CSADSGAEETQYF.